This record concerns one TCR beta chain sequence. The antigen remains undetermined. The data derive from a study of CD8 T cells in ankylosing spondylitis. Study outcomes and limitations: Among TCR beta sequences, a motif of fewer than 10 highly homologous variants appeared characteristic of ankylosing spondylitis blood.

Scientists made TCR beta libraries using quantitative 5'-RACE with molecular barcodes. Using its own MiXCR run on the 5' RACE reads, TCRdb lists one record per CDR3 protein. The top ten clones hold roughly 0.67% of a sample with some 250,000 distinct CDR3 sequences, roughly a quarter of them seen once. Germline lookup yields CDR1 SQVTM and CDR2 ANQGSEA. The V gene lost 6 bases and the J gene lost 6 bases, with 13 bases spanning the gap. This CDR3 is 12 amino acids long. The rearrangement uses TRBV29-1 and TRBJ2-3; D perhaps matches TRBD1 (6 bases). The specimen was blood, either unsorted or a sorted T cell fraction (not recorded which). The sequence was obtained from a male donor with ankylosing spondylitis or in good health (not recorded which). The CDR3 region is CSVYRVGDTQYF. Here the CDR3 DNA reads TGCAGCGTATACAGGGTTGGCGATACGCAGTATTTT.